This TCR beta chain was captured in a study of shared clonotypes between healthy human individuals. Study context: CD8 memory received one plate per donor, CD8 naive two, CD4 memory three and CD4 naive three.

CD45RO-negative, CCR7-positively selected cells formed the naive CD8 fraction, excluding terminally differentiated effector memory CD45RA+ cells. Germline V gene sequence: CDR1 MGHRA, CDR2 YSYEKL. Trimming removed 0 bases from V and 1 base from J, with 9 bases in between. CDR3 length equals 15 residues. Several immunoSEQ 96-well plates shared each subset's DNA, each plate a replicate. Clones were read by immunoSEQ multiplex PCR, and TCRdb kept only the in-frame ones, dropping some. In the table there are about 2 million clones, about 95% of which are singletons. As to this clone: The same CDR3 is also encoded by other DNA sequences in this sample.

Sequences were obtained from naive CD8+ T cells sorted from blood. The receptor was derived from a man younger than 30 in good health. The chain couples TRBV4-1 to TRBJ1-1; D is perhaps TRBD1 (6 bases). In nucleotides, the CDR3 is TGCGCCAGCAGCCAAGATACAGGGACGAACACTGAAGCTTTCTTT. Translating it yields CASSQDTGTNTEAFF.